Each of the 19 T cell receptor beta chains below was sequenced from the same sample in a study of blood T cell repertoires in COVID-19. This table comes from immunoSEQ multiplex PCR, and its TCRdb copy is limited to in-frame clones, with some not included. The data contain 95,000 to 120,000 clones, roughly 80% of them singletons. The specimen sequenced was peripheral blood. The receptor set was obtained from a man aged 45 to 65 with acute or convalescent COVID-19.

The genes are TRBV11-1 and TRBJ2-1, with D unresolved. This CDR3 contains 11 residues. In germline, CDR1 is SGHAT, CDR2 FQDESV (reference sequence). V gave up 8 bases and J gave up 6 bases, with 8 bases separating them. DNA for the CDR3: TGTGCCAGCCGCCTAAGCAATGAGCAGTTCTTC. Translation gives CASRLSNEQFF.

The V and J genes are TRBV11-2 and TRBJ1-2; 11 nucleotides align to TRBD1. The CDR3 length is 16 residues. The V segment lost 5 bases and the J segment 3 bases; nucleotides outside the gene matches: 8. CDR1 and CDR2 (germline): SGHAT, FQNNGV. The CDR3 is CASSPLRDRGDYGYTF. CDR3 nucleotides: TGTGCCAGCAGCCCCCTCCGGGACAGGGGGGACTATGGCTACACCTTC.

This chain uses TRBV28 with TRBJ1-6; TRBD1 aligns across 7 bases. The trim removed 7 bases at V and 7 bases at J, leaving 10 bases unmatched. This CDR3 is 15 amino acids long. From germline, CDR1 is MDHEN and CDR2 SYDVKM. The CDR3 spells CASTRMTGQNSPLHF. The CDR3 coding sequence is TGTGCCAGCACCAGAATGACAGGGCAGAATTCACCCCTCCACTTT.

The J gene is TRBJ2-2, the V gene TRBV4-2, with TRBD1 as a possible D gene (5 bases). The CDR3 spans 14 residues. V gave up 6 bases and J gave up 4 bases, with 12 bases separating them. Germline CDR1 reads LGHNA; CDR2 reads YNFKEQ. The chain's CDR3 is CASRPWTSTGELFF. The CDR3 bases are TGTGCCAGCAGACCCTGGACATCCACCGGGGAGCTGTTTTTT.

The CDR3 loop reads CASGQGGAREKLFF. CDR3 sequence (DNA): TGTGCCAGTGGACAGGGCGGGGCGCGAGAAAAACTGTTTTTT. The chain recombines TRBV6-5 with TRBJ1-4; 8 bases line up with TRBD1. Losses at the gene ends were 9 bases for V and 8 bases for J; bases not matched to a gene: 11. Germline CDR1 MNHEY, CDR2 SVGAGI. The CDR3 length is 14 residues.

For this clone: A junction boundary mismatches the germline segment, possibly from a read error. The chain is built from TRBV13 and TRBJ1-3, with D perhaps matching TRBD1 (5 bases). CDR1 PRHDT and CDR2 FYEKMQ come from the germline V gene (reference sequence). There are 14 residues in the CDR3. The CDR3 DNA is TGTGCCAGCAGCTTAGGGCAGGGTGGAGACACCATATATTTT. Translating gives CASSLGQGGDTIYF.

This clone was detected only a few times. The chain uses TRBV6-6 and TRBJ1-5, with a possible D match to TRBD1 (5 bases). The CDR3 loop spans 15 amino acids. Per germline, CDR1 MNHNY and CDR2 SVGAGI (reference sequence). V shed 6 bases and J shed 0 bases, with 12 bases lying between them. In nucleotides, the CDR3 is TGTGCCAGCAGCACACGACAGTTTAGCAATCAGCCCCAGCATTTT. It specifies CASSTRQFSNQPQHF.

The V gene is TRBV5-4, the J gene TRBJ1-1; 9 bases are shared with TRBD1. In germline, CDR1 is SGHNT, CDR2 YYREEE (reference sequence). The V gene end was trimmed by 4 bases and the J gene end by 8 bases; junction bases not matched to a gene: 6. CDR3 length equals 13 residues. The CDR3 reads CASSDRTGEEAFF. The CDR3, as DNA: TGTGCCAGCAGCGATCGGACAGGGGAGGAAGCTTTCTTT.

V usage is TRBV11-2 and J usage is TRBJ2-4; no clear D gene. Germline CDR1 is SGHAT and CDR2 is FQNNGV. Deletions cut 1 base from V and 0 bases from J, with 4 bases between. This CDR3 has 14 amino acids. This CDR3 is CASSLALAKNIQYF. The DNA for the CDR3 is TGTGCCAGCAGCTTAGCCCTAGCCAAAAACATTCAGTACTTC.

The chain couples TRBV2 to TRBJ2-7; D ambiguous. Trimming left V 5 bases short and J 4 bases short, with 9 bases between. CDR1 is SNHLY, CDR2 FYNNEI, per germline. There are 12 residues in the CDR3. The CDR3 loop reads CASSPSLYEQYV. CDR3 nucleotide sequence: TGTGCCAGCAGTCCCTCCCTTTACGAGCAGTACGTC.

This clone showed up just a few times. The chain uses TRBV6-5 and TRBJ1-3; 8 bases line up with TRBD1. With V trimmed by 4 bases and J by 4 bases, 6 bases remained unmatched. Germline V lookup: CDR1 MNHEY, CDR2 SVGAGI. The CDR3 covers 15 residues. The CDR3, as DNA: TGTGCCAGCAGTTCCGGACAGGGACCCGGAAACACCATATATTTT. The encoded protein is CASSSGQGPGNTIYF.

The table lists this clone with a few counts. Here the CDR3 reads CASSKEVCRAQGGTGELFF. The CDR3, as DNA: TGTGCCAGCAGCAAAGAGGTTTGCCGGGCACAGGGGGGGACCGGGGAGCTGTTTTTT. The chain combines TRBV21-1 with TRBJ2-2; the tabulated D call, TRBD1, remains unverified against the DNA. TRBV21-1 is noted as a pseudogene. The CDR3 is made up of 19 amino acids.

In DNA form, the CDR3 reads TGTGCCAGCAGTCACCGGGGGTCCATCAGCTCTGGAAACACCATATATTTT. It yields the protein CASSHRGSISSGNTIYF. J is TRBJ1-3 and V is TRBV11-2, with D maybe TRBD1 (5 bases). Germline V gene data show CDR1 as SGHAT and CDR2 as FQNNGV. Trimming took off 6 bases at V and 0 bases at J, with 18 bases between the two ends. This CDR3 comprises 17 residues.

The DNA for the CDR3 is TGTGCCTGGAGTGTAAAAGGAGGCCAGCCCCAGCATTTT. Translating gives CAWSVKGGQPQHF. The V call is TRBV30, the J call TRBJ1-5; no reliable D call. The germline gives CDR1 GTSNPN, CDR2 SVGIG (reference sequence). The CDR3 runs to 13 residues. The V and J ends lost 0 bases and 7 bases respectively, with 10 bases between them.

V and J are TRBV5-5 and TRBJ1-2; D ambiguous. This CDR3 contains 17 residues. Germline CDR1 is SGHKS and CDR2 is YYEKEE (reference sequence). Trimming shortened V by 4 bases and J by 0 bases, and 19 bases separated the two germline ends. CDR3 bases: TGTGCCAGCAGCCTAGGACTCCCGGGAGGAACTAACTATGGCTACACCTTC. Translated: CASSLGLPGGTNYGYTF.

The chain employs TRBV11-2 and TRBJ2-3; 14 bases agree with TRBD2. V trimming: 0 bases; J trimming: 6 bases; junction bases outside the gene matches: 5. CDR1 and CDR2 (germline): SGHAT, FQNNGV. The CDR3 runs to 17 residues. DNA of the CDR3: TGTGCCAGCAGCTTAGATTCTTGGACTAGCGGGGGGGATACGCAGTATTTT. As protein: CASSLDSWTSGGDTQYF.

This chain connects TRBV27 to TRBJ1-1; D gene unclear. The V and J ends lost 1 base and 7 bases respectively, with 10 bases between them. The CDR3 has 13 residues. Per germline, CDR1 MNHEY and CDR2 SMNVEV (reference sequence). This chain's CDR3 is CASSLFPFREAFF. CDR3 nucleotides: TGTGCCAGCAGTTTATTCCCGTTTCGTGAAGCTTTCTTT.

The rearrangement uses TRBV2 and TRBJ1-2, with 11 bases lining up with TRBD1. Per the germline V gene, CDR1 is SNHLY and CDR2 is FYNNEI. CDR3 length: 15 residues. Unmatched junction bases numbered 7, after V lost 6 bases and J lost 4 bases. CDR3 sequence reads: CASSQDRGLPYGYTF. The CDR3 DNA sequence: TGTGCCAGCAGCCAGGACAGGGGGCTACCCTATGGCTACACCTTC.

The rearrangement joins TRBV9 to TRBJ1-2; 7 bases are a match to TRBD1. The CDR3 length is 13 residues. Germline CDR1 and CDR2: SGDLS and YYNGEE. Trimming removed 4 bases from V and 7 bases from J; junction bases left unmatched: 7. CDR3 coding DNA: TGTGCCAGCAGCACCAGACAGGGCGGTGGCTACACCTTC. This gives the protein CASSTRQGGGYTF.